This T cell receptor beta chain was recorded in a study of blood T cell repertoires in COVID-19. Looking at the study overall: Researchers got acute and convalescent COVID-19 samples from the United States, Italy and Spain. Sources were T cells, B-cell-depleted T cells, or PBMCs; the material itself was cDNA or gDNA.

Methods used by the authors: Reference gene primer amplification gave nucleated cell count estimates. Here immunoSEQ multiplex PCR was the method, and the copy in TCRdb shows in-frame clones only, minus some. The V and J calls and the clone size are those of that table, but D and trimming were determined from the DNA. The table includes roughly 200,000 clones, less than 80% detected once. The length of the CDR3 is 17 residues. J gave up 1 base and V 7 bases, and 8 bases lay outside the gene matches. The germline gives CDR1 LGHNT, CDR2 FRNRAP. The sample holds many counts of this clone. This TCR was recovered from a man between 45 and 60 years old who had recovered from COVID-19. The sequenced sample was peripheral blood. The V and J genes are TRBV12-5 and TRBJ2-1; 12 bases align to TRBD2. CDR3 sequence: CASALGLAGLSYNEQFF. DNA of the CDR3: TGTGCTAGTGCCCTTGGACTAGCGGGATTATCCTACAATGAGCAGTTCTTC. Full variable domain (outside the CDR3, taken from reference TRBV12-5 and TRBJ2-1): DARVTQTPRHKVTEMGQEVTMRCQPILGHNTVFWYRQTMMQGLELLAYFRNRAPLDDSGMPKDRFSAEMPDATLATLKIQPSEPRDSAVYFCASALGLAGLSYNEQFFGPGTRLTVL.